The TCR beta chain under discussion was sequenced for a study of blood T cell repertoires in COVID-19. The protocol was immunoSEQ multiplex PCR, while the TCRdb copy is restricted to in-frame clones and leaves out a portion. Of about 430,000 clones listed, roughly nine tenths are singletons. Germline V CDR1 and CDR2: SGHRS, YFSETQ. CDR3 length: 14 amino acids. Deletions cut 4 bases from V and 2 bases from J, with 11 bases between. This clone showed up just once. The chain couples TRBV5-1 to TRBJ2-3, with no clear D. This clonotype was obtained from a man younger than 45 who had recovered from COVID-19. The sequenced sample was PBMCs or T cells enriched from blood (not recorded which). CDR3 sequence: CASSVFSLTDTQYF. In nucleotides, the CDR3 is TGCGCCAGCAGCGTTTTTAGTCTCACAGATACGCAGTATTTT.